These T cell receptor beta chains were read from a single sample in a study of T cells in Graves' hyperthyroidism and ophthalmopathy. MiXCR, applied by TCRdb to the multiplex PCR reads, yields one record per CDR3 protein. The data show roughly 350,000 distinct CDR3 sequences, approximately 14% seen once. The sequenced sample consisted of blood. These TCRs come from a woman between 25 and 40 years old with Graves' ophthalmopathy. Both conserved end residues are trimmed from each CDR3.

TRBV19 ASSRRTEKLF
TRBV30 AWSRGTTNYNEQF
TRBV15 ATSSVLIQANYGYT
TRBV15 ATGQNYGYT
TRBV12-5 ASVSFIAGGISEQF
TRBV12-3/TRBV12-4 ASSPLSQVGETQY
TRBV2 ASWTSDTDTQY
TRBV28 ASSRTGMREQY
TRBV5-1 ASSRGGVNTEAF
TRBV28 ASSLTVRETGDYGYT
TRBV5-1 ASSLGIGNTEAF
TRBV20-1 SATPLLGGETNEQF
TRBV6-1 ASSPLRTALTEAF
TRBV6-5 ASSYPRGQGRTEAF
TRBV20-1 SAGGGDQPQH
TRBV3-1 ASSQERAYNEQF
TRBV24-1 ATSDPASEQGAHGELF
TRBV9 ASSVAGGNEQF
TRBV7-6 ASSLGLGFEKLF
TRBV28 ASSPRGVGTDTQY
TRBV3-1 ASSRNLFGQENYGYT
TRBV7-2 ASSWEGPDAGELF
TRBV6-6 ASSYSTSAGGSSYEQY
TRBV28 ASSYDRGSYGYT
TRBV5-8 ASSLDPWGGNYGYT
TRBV3-1 ASSQGLQGLAYEQY
TRBV7-9 ASRAGTGNTLEAF
TRBV7-2 ASLISAESYEQY
TRBV29-1 SVDSGQDLTDTQY
TRBV30 AWSTRGQEPQH
TRBV20-1 SAGPGGAQETQY
TRBV28 ASTQGEYYT
TRBV7-3 ASSSRTGPNEQF
TRBV30 AWSLSRTSSYNEQF
TRBV28 ASDWDRGNTEAF
TRBV9 ASSYGGLPSGEQF
TRBV6-1 ASSPTTGLTEAF